Below are 17 T cell receptor beta chains sequenced from a single sample in a study of blood T cell repertoires in COVID-19. Sequencing used immunoSEQ multiplex PCR; TCRdb keeps in-frame clones, though not all of them. Among about 240,000 clones listed, more than 85% were seen once. Sequencing was performed on peripheral blood. Receptors originate from a woman between 50 and 59 years old with COVID-19, enrolled during active disease.

The genes are TRBV7-2 and TRBJ1-1; 8 nucleotides line up with TRBD1. V was pared by 5 bases and J by 1 base, with 6 bases of the junction left unmatched. This CDR3 has 15 amino acids. Germline V gene sequence: CDR1 SGHTA, CDR2 FQGNSA. The CDR3 DNA reads as TGTGCCAGCAGCCCCCCGACAGGGGCGAACACTGAAGCTTTCTTT. It specifies CASSPPTGANTEAFF.

The rearrangement joins TRBV6-2 or TRBV6-3 to TRBJ2-7, with D tentatively TRBD1 (5 bases). Germline V gene data show CDR1 as MNHEY and CDR2 as SVGEGT. The CDR3 extends over 12 amino acids. Trimming pared 4 bases from V and 5 bases from J, leaving 9 bases between. CDR3 sequence reads: CASSLGVNEQYF. The CDR3 nucleotides read TGTGCCAGCAGTTTAGGGGTGAACGAGCAGTACTTC.

The chain uses TRBV5-4 and TRBJ1-1, with 8 nucleotides matching TRBD1. With 2 bases clipped from V and 4 bases from J, the junction kept 4 bases outside the gene matches. CDR3 length: 14 amino acids. Germline assignment: CDR1 SGHNT and CDR2 YYREEE (reference sequence). The CDR3 DNA sequence: TGTGCCAGCAGCTTACAGGGGGAAGGCACTGAAGCTTTCTTT. It encodes CASSLQGEGTEAFF. The full variable domain, in which reference TRBV5-4 and TRBJ1-1 provide the parts outside the CDR3, is ETGVTQSPTHLIKTRGQQVTLRCSSQSGHNTVSWYQQALGQGPQFIFQYYREEENGRGNFPPRFSGLQFPNYSSELNVNALELDDSALYLCASSLQGEGTEAFFGQGTRLTVV.

The V gene is TRBV19, the J gene TRBJ1-1, with 7 nucleotides matching TRBD1. The V and J ends lost 8 bases and 6 bases, in that order; junction bases with no gene match: 6. The CDR3 is 12 amino acids. Germline CDR1 and CDR2: LNHDA and SQIVND (reference sequence). CDR3 region: CASGDRIAEAFF. The CDR3 DNA follows: TGTGCCAGTGGGGACAGAATCGCTGAAGCTTTCTTT.

The chain joins TRBV28 to TRBJ2-7; a possible D gene is TRBD2 (6 bases). With 3 bases removed from V and 3 bases from J, the gap between germline ends came to 21 bases. The germline V gene has CDR1 MDHEN and CDR2 SYDVKM. This CDR3 spans 17 amino acids. The DNA of the CDR3 is TGTGCCAGCAGTTTCGGGAGATCCCTAAGTGGTCTCTACGAGCAGTACTTC. Protein sequence: CASSFGRSLSGLYEQYF.

The chain links TRBV6-5 to TRBJ1-1, with a weak D call TRBD1 (6 bases). Trimming stripped 2 bases from V and 0 bases from J, with 10 bases between. The CDR3 extends over 15 amino acids. Germline V gene sequence: CDR1 MNHEY, CDR2 SVGAGI. The CDR3 nucleotides read TGTGCCAGCAGTTACGGTGGACAGATGAACACTGAAGCTTTCTTT. As protein: CASSYGGQMNTEAFF.

This clone was found a few times. CDR3 coding DNA: TGTGCCAGCAGTTTAGTAGGGGGGGTTGAGCAGTTCTTC. Its protein is CASSLVGGVEQFF. This chain connects TRBV27 to TRBJ2-1; tentative D call: TRBD2 (7 bases). The CDR3 extends over 13 amino acids. Per the germline V gene, CDR1 is MNHEY and CDR2 is SMNVEV (reference sequence). V lost 2 bases to trimming and J lost 9 bases, with 11 bases between them.

The chain combines TRBV30 with TRBJ2-2, with 11 bases identical to TRBD2. The V segment lost 2 bases and the J segment 3 bases; nucleotides outside the gene matches: 2. This CDR3 spans 15 amino acids. Germline V gives CDR1 GTSNPN, CDR2 SVGIG (reference sequence). The CDR3 spells CAWSLLAGDTGELFF. The CDR3 region has the DNA TGTGCCTGGAGTCTACTAGCGGGGGACACCGGGGAGCTGTTTTTT. Complete variable domain (other parts from reference TRBV30 and TRBJ2-2): SQTIHQWPATLVQPVGSPLSLECTVEGTSNPNLYWYRQAAGRGLQLLFYSVGIGQISSEVPQNLSASRPQDRQFILSSKKLLLSDSGFYLCAWSLLAGDTGELFFGEGSRLTVL.

J is TRBJ2-3 and V is TRBV5-6; D ambiguous. CDR1 SGHDT and CDR2 YYEEEE come from the germline V gene. This CDR3 has 14 amino acids. Trimming removed 2 bases at V and 2 bases at J, with 9 bases between. The CDR3 region is CASSLWQITDTQYF. The CDR3 DNA reads TGTGCCAGCAGCTTATGGCAGATCACAGATACGCAGTATTTT.

J is TRBJ1-5 and V is TRBV19; TRBD1 is a possible D gene (5 bases). The length of the CDR3 is 16 residues. CDR1 LNHDA and CDR2 SQIVND come from the germline V gene (reference sequence). With 5 bases removed from V and 0 bases from J, the gap between germline ends came to 14 bases. Here the CDR3 reads CASSSYRFLSNQPQHF. CDR3 nucleotide sequence: TGTGCCAGTAGTTCCTACAGGTTTCTTAGCAATCAGCCCCAGCATTTT. Based on the CDR3 plus reference TRBV19 and TRBJ1-5, the full variable domain is DGGITQSPKYLFRKEGQNVTLSCEQNLNHDAMYWYRQDPGQGLRLIYYSQIVNDFQKGDIAEGYSVSREKKESFPLTVTSAQKNPTAFYLCASSSYRFLSNQPQHFGDGTRLSIL.

This clone came up a few times. V gene TRBV4-3 combines with J gene TRBJ1-4; maybe TRBD1 (6 bases). Looked up from germline, CDR1 is LGHNA and CDR2 is YSLEER. The V end lost 4 bases, the J end lost 8 bases, and 14 bases lay between the germline ends. CDR3 length: 14 amino acids. The CDR3 DNA reads TGCGCCAGCAGCCCTGGACAGCCGGGGGAAAAACTGTTTTTT. Amino acids: CASSPGQPGEKLFF.

J is TRBJ1-1 and V is TRBV7-8, with a possible D match to TRBD1 (5 bases). The germline gives CDR1 SGHVS, CDR2 FQNEAQ. The CDR3 runs to 16 residues. Trimming shortened V by 4 bases and J by 1 base, and 16 bases separated the two germline ends. CDR3 sequence (DNA): TGTGCCAGCAGCTACCCCGCTGGGGGGAGGAACACTGAAGCTTTCTTT. Translated: CASSYPAGGRNTEAFF.

This chain joins TRBV6-5 and TRBJ1-2, with TRBD1 identical over 7 bases. Germline trimming cut 7 bases from V and 0 bases from J; bases unmatched to any gene: 8. This CDR3 has 15 residues. Germline V gene sequence: CDR1 MNHEY, CDR2 SVGAGI. This chain's CDR3 is CASIKGDSSNYGYTF. CDR3 sequence (DNA): TGTGCCAGCATCAAGGGGGACAGTTCTAACTATGGCTACACCTTC.

The chain employs TRBV5-4 and TRBJ2-1; 8 bases are shared with TRBD2. The CDR3 extends over 16 amino acids. CDR1 is SGHNT and CDR2 is YYREEE in the germline V gene (reference sequence). V gave up 4 bases and J gave up 7 bases; unmatched junction bases: 13. CDR3 sequence: CASSPFSGGASNEQFF. The DNA for the CDR3 is TGTGCCAGCAGCCCGTTTTCCGGGGGGGCGTCGAATGAGCAGTTCTTC.

The chain is built from TRBV6-4 and TRBJ2-3; 8 bases line up with TRBD2. The CDR3 is 14 residues long. CDR1 and CDR2 (germline): MRHNA, SNTAGT. V lost 4 bases, J lost 6 bases, and 6 bases stayed unmatched. The CDR3 nucleotides are TGTGCCAGCAGTGCAGCGGGGGCCGGGGATACGCAGTATTTT. Translation gives CASSAAGAGDTQYF.

The rearrangement links TRBV28 to TRBJ1-5, with 8 bases fitting TRBD1. V shed 8 bases, J shed 1 base, and the junction held 10 bases outside the gene matches. The CDR3 has 16 amino acids. Per the germline V gene, CDR1 is MDHEN and CDR2 is SYDVKM. CDR3 DNA: TGTGCCAGCGGCAGGGGGCCCAGGGACAGCAATCAGCCCCAGCATTTT. Amino acids: CASGRGPRDSNQPQHF. Together with reference TRBV28 and TRBJ1-5, the CDR3 gives the full variable domain: DVKVTQSSRYLVKRTGEKVFLECVQDMDHENMFWYRQDPGLGLRLIYFSYDVKMKEKGDIPEGYSVSREKKERFSLILESASTNQTSMYLCASGRGPRDSNQPQHFGDGTRLSIL.

CDR3 protein: CSAHGTVSYNEQFF. The CDR3 bases are TGCAGCGCCCACGGGACAGTCTCCTACAATGAGCAGTTCTTC. The rearrangement links TRBV29-1 to TRBJ2-1; 7 bases agree with TRBD1. Trimming removed 7 bases from V and 0 bases from J; junction bases left unmatched: 6. The CDR3 contains 14 residues. Per germline, CDR1 SQVTM and CDR2 ANQGSEA.